These T cell receptor beta chains were read from a single sample in a study of prognosis after radiotherapy for stage I lung cancer. Each CDR3 protein gets one entry after TCRdb re-called the multiplex PCR reads with MiXCR. The repertoire holds 45,000 to 60,000 distinct CDR3 sequences, with roughly 36% as singletons. The sequencing here drew on PBMCs, taken before or after stereotactic body radiation therapy (not recorded which). These TCRs come from a donor over 45 with non-small cell lung cancer. CDR3s include the opening cysteine and the closing phenylalanine or tryptophan. The order of the fields is J gene, D gene, V gene, clone size, CDR3 length, CDR3 protein, CDR3 DNA. A D gene is named only where the DNA matches it firmly. Some rows mark clone size as missing; the rest say once, few, many or name a class of expanded clone.

>TRBJ2-7|NA|TRBV5-1|NA|12
CASSLWEVEQYF
TGCGCCAGCAGCTTATGGGAGGTGGAGCAGTACTTC
>TRBJ2-3|NA|TRBV3-1|NA|11
CASSQTVPQYF
TGTGCCAGCAGCCAAACGGTGCCCCAGTATTTT
>TRBJ2-1|TRBD2|TRBV7-2|NA|15
CASSRRIAGAQEQLF
TGTGCCAGCAGCCGCCGGATAGCGGGGGCCCAGGAGCAGTTATTC
>TRBJ1-5|NA|TRBV20-1|many|12
CSARRQSQPQHF
TGCAGTGCTAGAAGACAAAGCCAGCCCCAGCATTTT
>TRBJ2-3|NA|TRBV18|many|13
CASSPGFTDTQYF
TGTGCCAGCTCACCGGGTTTCACAGATACGCAGTATTTT
>TRBJ2-4|NA|TRBV4-3|many|17
CASSQTSPRGTKNIQYF
TGCGCCAGCAGCCAAACCTCCCCTCGGGGGACCAAAAACATTCAGTACTTC
>TRBJ2-3|NA|TRBV12-3/TRBV12-4|NA|16
CASSFHLLGGVDTQYF
TGTGCCAGCAGTTTTCATCTTCTCGGGGGCGTAGATACGCAGTATTTT
>TRBJ2-7|TRBD1|TRBV9|many|14
CASSVGQGAYEQYF
TGTGCCAGCAGCGTGGGACAGGGGGCCTACGAGCAGTACTTC
>TRBJ1-1|NA|TRBV5-1|few|16
CASSYPFGAGNTEAFF
TGCGCCAGCAGCTACCCCTTCGGGGCAGGGAACACTGAAGCTTTCTTT
>TRBJ2-7|NA|TRBV6-1|NA|14
CASSGQHGISSQYF
TGTGCCAGCAGTGGCCAACATGGGATCAGCTCTCAGTACTTC
>TRBJ2-2|NA|TRBV6-1|many|14
CASKSEGRTGELFF
TGTGCCAGCAAATCTGAGGGACGTACCGGGGAGCTGTTTTTT
>TRBJ1-4|NA|TRBV30|many|12
CAWSVLNEKLFF
TGTGCCTGGAGTGTCCTAAATGAAAAACTGTTTTTT
>TRBJ2-1|TRBD2|TRBV6-1|many|16
CASSRGLAGGGDEQFF
TGTGCCAGCAGCCGAGGACTAGCGGGAGGGGGCGATGAGCAGTTCTTC
>TRBJ1-5|NA|TRBV9|many|14
CASSVGSSNQPQHF
TGTGCCAGCAGCGTAGGTAGTAGCAATCAGCCCCAGCATTTT
>TRBJ1-5|NA|TRBV19|many|12
CASSIVGQPQHF
TGTGCCAGTAGTATAGTGGGTCAGCCCCAGCATTTT
>TRBJ2-2|NA|TRBV6-1|many|15
CASRPGDSLTGELFF
TGTGCCAGCAGGCCAGGGGACTCCCTCACCGGGGAGCTGTTTTTT
>TRBJ1-1|NA|TRBV30|many|14
CAWSAGSSGAEAFF
TGTGCCTGGAGTGCTGGCAGTTCGGGCGCTGAAGCTTTCTTT
>TRBJ1-4|NA|TRBV7-9|NA|12
CASSLYIEKLFF
TGTGCCAGCAGCTTATACATTGAAAAACTGTTTTTT
>TRBJ2-3|NA|TRBV12-5|many|12
CASEQGKDTQYF
TGTGCTAGTGAGCAGGGGAAAGATACGCAGTATTTT
>TRBJ2-3|NA|TRBV19|NA|11
CATKVGPTQYF
TGTGCCACTAAGGTTGGACCTACGCAGTATTTT
>TRBJ2-6|TRBD1|TRBV2|many|16
CASENRGSSGANVLTF
TGTGCCAGCGAGAACAGGGGATCGTCTGGGGCCAACGTCCTGACTTTC
>TRBJ2-6|NA|TRBV4-1|NA|16
CASSQAIGSGTNVLTF
TGCGCCAGCAGCCAAGCGATCGGATCTGGTACCAACGTCCTGACTTTC
>TRBJ1-6|NA|TRBV5-5|many|16
CASSPDNSRGGSPLHF
TGTGCCAGCAGTCCGGACAATTCTCGAGGTGGTTCACCCCTCCACTTT
>TRBJ2-5|TRBD1|TRBV7-2|NA|20
CASSLRPPAQTTGLGKTHYF
TGTGCCAGCAGCTTAAGACCACCCGCCCAGACGACAGGGTTGGGGAAGACCCATTACTTC
>TRBJ2-5|NA|TRBV7-2|many|12
CASSPTVETQYF
TGTGCCAGCAGCCCCACAGTGGAGACCCAGTACTTC
>TRBJ2-5|NA|TRBV5-1|few|14
CASRPGPMGETQYF
TGCGCCAGCAGACCCGGACCGATGGGAGAGACCCAGTACTTC
>TRBJ2-7|TRBD2|TRBV7-2|many|15
CASSLEVAGAYEQYF
TGTGCCAGCAGCTTAGAGGTAGCGGGAGCCTACGAGCAGTACTTC
>TRBJ1-2|NA|TRBV11-2|NA|13
CASSGRGALCYTF
TGTGCCAGCAGCGGGCGGGGGGCGCTTTGCTACACCTTC
>TRBJ2-7|TRBD1|TRBV28|many|15
CASSDRPTGQGRMYF
TGTGCCAGCAGCGACCGACCAACGGGACAGGGGCGGATGTACTTC
>TRBJ2-1|NA|TRBV11-3|medium-sized|15
CASSFLGGSYNEQFF
TGTGCCAGCAGCTTTCTTGGGGGCTCCTACAATGAGCAGTTCTTC
>TRBJ1-4|TRBD1|TRBV7-9|many|13
CASSRQGGEKLFF
TGTGCCAGCAGCCGACAGGGCGGGGAAAAACTGTTTTTT
>TRBJ2-2|NA|TRBV7-2|NA|18
CARRLAPHPGAGAGELFF
TGTGCCAGAAGATTAGCCCCCCATCCGGGAGCAGGCGCCGGGGAGCTGTTTTTT
>TRBJ2-7|TRBD1|TRBV7-6|many|15
CASSLAGTGGYEQYF
TGTGCCAGCAGCTTAGCGGGGACAGGGGGCTACGAGCAGTACTTC
>TRBJ1-2|NA|TRBV27|NA|14
CASRLAVAHYGYTF
TGTGCCAGCAGACTGGCAGTGGCGCACTATGGCTACACCTTC
>TRBJ1-6|NA|TRBV5-6|many|16
CASSLRTRRMVSPLHF
TGTGCCAGCAGCTTGAGGACGAGACGAATGGTTTCACCCCTCCACTTT
>TRBJ2-2|NA|TRBV12-3/TRBV12-4|many|14
CASRFSANTGELFF
TGTGCCAGCAGGTTTAGCGCGAACACCGGGGAGCTGTTTTTT
>TRBJ2-3|NA|TRBV12-3/TRBV12-4|many|14
CASSLGSGSDTQYF
TGTGCCAGCAGTTTGGGGTCAGGCTCAGATACGCAGTATTTT
>TRBJ2-5|NA|TRBV5-1|many|13
CASSPGVGETQYF
TGCGCCAGCAGCCCCGGGGTCGGGGAGACCCAGTACTTC
>TRBJ2-2|TRBD2|TRBV6-1|NA|16
CASTGLAGGNTGELFF
TGTGCCAGCACCGGACTAGCGGGGGGTAACACCGGGGAGCTGTTTTTT
>TRBJ2-3|TRBD2|TRBV12-3/TRBV12-4|many|15
CASSPSGSRTDTQYF
TGTGCCAGCAGCCCCAGCGGGAGTAGGACAGATACGCAGTATTTT
>TRBJ2-7|TRBD1|TRBV6-2/TRBV6-3|many|13
CATRQGAPYEQYF
TGTGCCACCCGACAGGGGGCGCCCTACGAGCAGTACTTC
>TRBJ1-4|NA|TRBV27|many|13
CASSLSSPGKLFF
TGTGCCAGCAGTTTATCATCCCCGGGAAAACTGTTTTTT